This TCR beta chain appears in the sequencing data of a study of blood T cell repertoires in COVID-19. There are 14 residues in the CDR3. CDR1 and CDR2 (germline): ENHRY, SYGVKD. Trimming shortened V by 2 bases and J by 4 bases, and 10 bases separated the two germline ends. Repertoires were generated with immunoSEQ multiplex PCR, while TCRdb's copy carries only in-frame clones and drops some. Of about 270,000 clones listed, 80% to 90% are singletons. The gene calls are TRBV10-3 and TRBJ2-3; D not resolved. The sequence derives from a woman under 30 who had recovered from COVID-19. Source material: PBMCs or T cells enriched from blood (not recorded which). The CDR3 is CAISEELLPDTQYF. In nucleotides, the CDR3 is TGTGCCATCAGTGAGGAGCTCCTTCCAGATACGCAGTATTTT.